These 14 T cell receptor beta chains originate from one sample sequenced in a study of cytomegalovirus exposure and HLA in healthy donors. The data were produced by immunoSEQ multiplex PCR, yet TCRdb's version contains in-frame clones alone and is incomplete. The sample contains over 150,000 clones, about 86% of which appear only once. Sequencing input: PBMCs. These receptors were taken from a human donor in good health.

CDR3 region: CASSFGGRGYEQYF. In DNA, the CDR3 is TGTGCCAGCAGCTTCGGGGGGCGAGGGTACGAGCAGTACTTC. The V gene is TRBV7-9, the J gene TRBJ2-7; maybe TRBD2 (7 bases). V was trimmed by 3 bases and J by 4 bases, leaving 13 bases between them. Germline lookup yields CDR1 SEHNR and CDR2 FQNEAQ (reference sequence). CDR3 size: 14 residues.

The V and J genes are TRBV28 and TRBJ1-2; no reliable D call. This CDR3 is 14 amino acids long. Looked up from germline, CDR1 is MDHEN and CDR2 is SYDVKM. The V end was cut by 4 bases, the J end by 7 bases, with 16 bases between. This chain's CDR3 is CASSSEGSLGGYTF. The CDR3 DNA follows: TGTGCCAGCAGTTCAGAGGGCTCCTTGGGTGGCTACACCTTC.

The CDR3: CATSRGLGANYGYTF. CDR3 nucleotides: TGTGCCACCAGCAGAGGCTTGGGGGCCAACTATGGCTACACCTTC. The chain employs TRBV15 and TRBJ1-2; TRBD1 might be the D (6 bases). The CDR3 runs to 15 residues. V lost 1 base, J lost 2 bases, and 11 bases lay in between. The germline V gene has CDR1 LNHNV and CDR2 YYDKDF (reference sequence).

This clone was picked up a small number of times. This chain uses TRBV27 with TRBJ2-2; 9 nucleotides line up with TRBD2. Germline V lookup: CDR1 MNHEY, CDR2 SMNVEV (reference sequence). CDR3 length equals 19 residues. V lost 5 bases, J lost 7 bases, and 20 bases stayed unmatched. The CDR3 sequence is CASSLSPLAGVMGGGELFF. For the CDR3, the DNA is TGTGCCAGCAGTCTAAGCCCATTAGCGGGAGTAATGGGTGGCGGGGAGCTGTTTTTT.

The chain joins TRBV4-1 to TRBJ2-5; TRBD2 matches 9 bases. With 4 bases clipped from V and 4 bases from J, the junction kept 7 bases outside the gene matches. This CDR3 has 15 amino acids. Germline V CDR1 and CDR2: MGHRA, YSYEKL. The CDR3 spells CASSPSLAGRETQYF. The CDR3 region has the DNA TGCGCCAGCAGCCCTAGTCTAGCGGGGCGAGAGACCCAGTACTTC.

There are a few counts of this clone. The rearrangement links TRBV28 to TRBJ1-2, with 7 bases lining up with TRBD1. CDR1 is MDHEN, CDR2 SYDVKM, per germline. J was trimmed by 2 bases and V by 3 bases; bases with no gene match: 0. The CDR3 is 13 amino acids. CDR3 sequence: CASSLTGNYGYTF. CDR3 coding DNA: TGTGCCAGCAGTTTGACAGGGAACTATGGCTACACCTTC.

The chain couples TRBV14 to TRBJ2-7; 8 bases line up with TRBD1. The CDR3 length is 12 residues. Germline values: CDR1 SGHDN, CDR2 FVKESK. The trim removed 8 bases at V and 0 bases at J, leaving 0 bases unmatched. CDR3 protein: CASGTGSYEQYF. Written as DNA, the CDR3 is TGTGCCAGCGGGACAGGCTCCTACGAGCAGTACTTC.

In the case of this clone: Within the sample, other DNA sequences also encode this same CDR3. The chain has TRBV7-2 and TRBJ1-5; D gene uncertain. This CDR3 spans 12 amino acids. Trimming removed 6 bases from V and 2 bases from J, with 5 bases in between. CDR1 SGHTA and CDR2 FQGNSA come from the germline V gene. The CDR3 DNA reads TGTGCCAGCAGTAGAGGCAATCAGCCCCAGCATTTT. Amino acid sequence: CASSRGNQPQHF.

This clone came up once. The rearrangement joins TRBV9 to TRBJ2-1; 10 bases match TRBD2. This CDR3 contains 16 residues. CDR1 SGDLS and CDR2 YYNGEE come from the germline V gene. V lost 3 bases and J lost 2; bases outside the gene matches: 5. The DNA of the CDR3 is TGTGCCAGCAGCGCAGGAAGCGGGGGGGCCTACAATGAGCAGTTCTTC. Translated, it gives CASSAGSGGAYNEQFF.

The CDR3 region has the DNA TGTGCCAGCAGATCGGACAAAACCAATCAGCCCCAGCATTTT. Its protein product is CASRSDKTNQPQHF. V is TRBV6-5 and J is TRBJ1-5; the D gene is possibly TRBD1 (5 bases). Looked up from germline, CDR1 is MNHEY and CDR2 is SVGAGI. V lost 6 bases, J lost 3 bases, and 12 bases lay in between. This CDR3 is built from 14 residues.

The chain employs TRBV6-1 and TRBJ2-5; 7 nucleotides line up with TRBD2. The CDR3 spans 15 residues. CDR1 and CDR2 (germline): MNHNS, SASEGT. The V gene end was trimmed by 8 bases and the J gene end by 1 base; junction bases not matched to a gene: 10. The CDR3 loop is CASGGGPQFQETQYF. CDR3 nucleotides: TGTGCCAGCGGCGGGGGACCTCAATTCCAAGAGACCCAGTACTTC.

The gene calls are TRBV2 and TRBJ1-1; possibly TRBD1 for D (6 bases). The CDR3 runs to 14 residues. Germline CDR1 SNHLY, CDR2 FYNNEI. The V end lost 7 bases, the J end lost 6 bases, and 18 bases lay between the germline ends. The CDR3 region has the DNA TGTGCCAGCAAGGGGGACCACACTGCATCTGAAGCTTTCTTT. The encoded protein is CASKGDHTASEAFF.

This chain connects TRBV5-4 to TRBJ1-1, with D possibly being TRBD1 (6 bases). Germline V CDR1 and CDR2: SGHNT, YYREEE (reference sequence). V shed 6 bases and J shed 4 bases, with 10 bases lying between them. CDR3 length: 12 amino acids. The chain's CDR3 is CASKGRGTEAFF. CDR3 in DNA: TGTGCCAGCAAAGGCAGGGGCACTGAAGCTTTCTTT.

This rearrangement joins TRBV28 to TRBJ1-1; D call uncertain. The CDR3 contains 13 residues. The V and J ends lost 2 bases and 0 bases respectively, with 4 bases between them. Germline V gene sequence: CDR1 MDHEN, CDR2 SYDVKM. The CDR3 region is CASSLPMNTEAFF. The CDR3, as DNA: TGTGCCAGCAGTTTACCCATGAACACTGAAGCTTTCTTT.